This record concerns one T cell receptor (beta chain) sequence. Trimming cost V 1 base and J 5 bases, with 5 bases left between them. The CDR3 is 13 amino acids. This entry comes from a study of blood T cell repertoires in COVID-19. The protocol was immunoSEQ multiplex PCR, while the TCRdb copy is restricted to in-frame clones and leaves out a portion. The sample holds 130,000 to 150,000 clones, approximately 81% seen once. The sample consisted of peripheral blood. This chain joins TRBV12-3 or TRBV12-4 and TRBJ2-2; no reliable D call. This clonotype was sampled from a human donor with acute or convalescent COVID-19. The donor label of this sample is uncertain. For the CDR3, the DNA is TGTGCCAGCAGTTTAGGGCCAACCGGGGAGCTGTTTTTT. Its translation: CASSLGPTGELFF.